This TCR beta chain was observed in a study of immune cell composition in non-small cell lung cancer. Overall study context: Histologic subtype was mainly adenocarcinoma or squamous cell carcinoma. Overall study results and limits: Lung adenocarcinomas had lower top 10 clone scores and clonality than squamous tumours. Clones >0.5% enriched in tumour were rarer in adenocarcinoma (approximately 33%) than squamous (around 75%).

In germline, CDR1 is MNHEY, CDR2 SVGAGI. V was clipped by 6 bases and J by 1 base; unmatched bases: 4. This CDR3 comprises 14 residues. Details on this clone: What it recognizes is unknown.

This table comes from immunoSEQ multiplex PCR, and its TCRdb copy is limited to in-frame clones, with some not included. The sample shows around 2,300 clones, roughly 79% of them seen only once. The origin of this receptor is a human donor with non-small cell lung cancer. The sequenced sample consisted of lung tumor tissue. V gene TRBV6-5 combines with J gene TRBJ1-1, with 8 bases aligning to TRBD1. Written as DNA, the CDR3 is TGTGCCAGCAGGGCAGGGGGCCCGAACACTGAAGCTTTCTTT. This sequence encodes CASRAGGPNTEAFF.